The source of this T cell receptor (beta chain) is a study of beta chain features in type 1 diabetes. The CDR3 covers 13 residues. The germline gives CDR1 MDHEN, CDR2 SYDVKM. Trimming pared 2 bases from V and 2 bases from J, leaving 4 bases between. In its sample, this clone was seen a few times. Investigators reverse transcribed all isolated RNA, so they sequenced expressed TCRB transcripts. The repertoire was sequenced with immunoSEQ multiplex PCR; TCRdb's copy has only in-frame clones and lacks some. The profile shows approximately 23,000 clones, 60% to 75% of them singletons. The sample taken for sequencing was Tregs from blood. V and J are TRBV28 and TRBJ1-5, with D hard to call. The TCR sequence derives from a woman aged 40 to 49 in good health. The CDR3 DNA sequence: TGTGCCAGCAGTTTACCGGGCAATCAGCCCCAGCATTTT. Protein sequence: CASSLPGNQPQHF.